This T cell receptor (beta chain) was recovered during a study of blood T cells in healthy people across ages. Study outcomes and limitations: Diversity of TCR beta per million T cells declined in a roughly linear way with age. Long-lived donors exceeded aged donors in naive CD4+ cells and diversity.

This clonotype was detected only a few times. What it binds is unknown. A second PCR of 7 to 11 cycles used a sample-barcoded 5' primer and a J-beta primer mix. Samples each returned at least 2.5 million CDR3-containing paired-end reads. TCRdb re-called the 5' RACE reads with MiXCR, one entry per CDR3 protein. Of around 1,900,000 distinct CDR3 sequences listed, more than 35% are singletons. Total RNA, at least 6 micrograms per sample, was extracted from PBMCs. CDR3 length equals 17 residues. In germline, CDR1 is MDHEN, CDR2 SYDVKM. V lost 6 bases and J lost 0; bases outside the gene matches: 13. The sequence was collected from a human donor in good health. Sample: blood. The genes are TRBV28 and TRBJ1-2; TRBD1 agrees at 7 bases. The CDR3 loop reads CASSPGTAQGANYGYTF. The CDR3 DNA reads as TGTGCCAGCAGCCCGGGGACAGCCCAAGGAGCTAACTATGGCTACACCTTC.